This TCR beta chain was profiled in a study of cytotoxic CD8 clonotypes in ibrutinib-treated CLL. Turning to the study itself: There were some 10 relapsed/refractory patients and 15 treatment-naive patients, and 17 to 18 were IGHV unmutated. Median treatment time before response sampling was 12 months, range 6 to 36. Each sample contained, on average, under 260,000 productive templates and about 88,000 productive rearrangements.

The assay was immunoSEQ multiplex PCR, and TCRdb's table has in-frame clones only and misses some. This sample has about 150,000 clones, with around 80% found just once. Here the sequenced sample was PBMCs, taken after 12 months of ibrutinib treatment. The TCR was taken from a human donor with chronic lymphocytic leukemia.

The CDR3 DNA follows: TGCGCCAGCAGCCCGGCGGGAGTCCGGGAGACCCAGTACTTC. Translating it yields CASSPAGVRETQYF. This chain links TRBV5-1 with TRBJ2-5; 7 nucleotides agree with TRBD2. V dropped 4 bases and J dropped 5; count of bases not matched to a gene: 8. Germline V gene lookup returns CDR1 SGHRS and CDR2 YFSETQ. The CDR3 length is 14 residues. Full variable domain (outside the CDR3, taken from reference TRBV5-1 and TRBJ2-5): KAGVTQTPRYLIKTRGQQVTLSCSPISGHRSVSWYQQTPGQGLQFLFEYFSETQRNKGNFPGRFSGRQFSNSRSEMNVSTLELGDSALYLCASSPAGVRETQYFGPGTRLLVL.